Listed here are 26 T cell receptor beta chains from one sample, sequenced in a study of CD8 T cells in Susac syndrome. Reverse transcription of roughly 0.45 to 1 ug RNA was performed with random hexamers. TCRdb re-called the immunoSEQ multiplex PCR reads through MiXCR, storing one row per CDR3 protein. The sample includes 250,000 to 350,000 distinct CDR3 sequences, around 84% of them seen just once. The specimen sequenced was CD8+ T cells from PBMCs. The receptor source for this set is a human donor with multiple sclerosis.

This clonotype was seen only once. The chain is built from TRBV28 and TRBJ2-7; D uncertain. The germline CDR1 and CDR2 sequences are MDHEN and SYDVKM. CDR3 size: 14 residues. Trimming stripped 4 bases from V and 1 base from J, with 11 bases between. CDR3 nucleotides: TGTGCCAGCAGTTCCCACCTGTCTTCCTACGAGCAGTACTTC. Its protein is CASSSHLSSYEQYF.

The chain links TRBV9 to TRBJ1-4; the D gene is possibly TRBD1 (5 bases). Between the trimmed V and J ends, which lost 0 bases and 7 bases, there was a span of 13 bases. The CDR3 totals 15 residues. CDR1 is SGDLS and CDR2 is YYNGEE in the germline V gene. DNA for the CDR3: TGTGCCAGCAGCGTAGGGGACGTCGAGAGTGAAAAACTGTTTTTT. It encodes CASSVGDVESEKLFF.

The chain has TRBV2 and TRBJ2-3; 10 bases agree with TRBD1. With V trimmed by 0 bases and J by 0 bases, 6 bases remained unmatched. Germline V lookup: CDR1 SNHLY, CDR2 FYNNEI. CDR3 size: 18 residues. The CDR3: CASSEALGTGESTDTQYF. The CDR3 region has the DNA TGTGCCAGCAGTGAAGCGTTAGGGACAGGGGAAAGCACAGATACGCAGTATTTT.

This CDR3 is CAIMPGVRYNEQFF. The CDR3 coding sequence is TGTGCCATCATGCCGGGAGTGAGATACAATGAGCAGTTCTTC. The chain employs TRBV10-3 and TRBJ2-1; maybe TRBD2 (6 bases). This CDR3 is 14 amino acids long. Trimming cost V 7 bases and J 4 bases, with 14 bases left between them. CDR1 is ENHRY and CDR2 is SYGVKD in the germline V gene.

The genes are TRBV28 and TRBJ1-1; 10 nucleotides line up with TRBD1. CDR3 size: 15 residues. Germline values: CDR1 MDHEN, CDR2 SYDVKM. The V segment lost 7 bases and the J segment 1 base; nucleotides outside the gene matches: 6. CDR3 nucleotides: TGTGCCAGCATCGGGACAGGGGTTGGGAACACTGAAGCTTTCTTT. Translated: CASIGTGVGNTEAFF. The full variable domain, completed using reference TRBV28 and TRBJ1-1, is DVKVTQSSRYLVKRTGEKVFLECVQDMDHENMFWYRQDPGLGLRLIYFSYDVKMKEKGDIPEGYSVSREKKERFSLILESASTNQTSMYLCASIGTGVGNTEAFFGQGTRLTVV.

This chain connects TRBV20-1 to TRBJ1-4, with 10 bases that match TRBD1. V lost 6 bases, J lost 8 bases, and 6 bases stayed unmatched. The V gene's germline CDR1 is DFQATT and CDR2 SNEGSKA (reference sequence). The CDR3 extends over 13 amino acids. CDR3 DNA sequence: TGCAGTGCCGAGGACAGGGGGGGCGAAAAACTGTTTTTT. This translates into CSAEDRGGEKLFF.

The chain couples TRBV28 to TRBJ1-1; perhaps TRBD1 as D (5 bases). This CDR3 spans 16 amino acids. Trimming took off 6 bases at V and 4 bases at J, with 21 bases between the two ends. The germline gives CDR1 MDHEN, CDR2 SYDVKM. The CDR3 loop reads CASSWGTGQLVTEAFF. The CDR3 bases are TGTGCCAGCAGCTGGGGAACAGGCCAACTGGTCACTGAAGCTTTCTTT. The full variable domain, completed using reference TRBV28 and TRBJ1-1, is DVKVTQSSRYLVKRTGEKVFLECVQDMDHENMFWYRQDPGLGLRLIYFSYDVKMKEKGDIPEGYSVSREKKERFSLILESASTNQTSMYLCASSWGTGQLVTEAFFGQGTRLTVV.

The CDR3 bases are TGTGCCAGCAGTGCATTGGACGGGCACGGGATTCAGTACTTC. It encodes CASSALDGHGIQYF. The chain links TRBV6-5 to TRBJ2-4; D gene ambiguous. From germline, CDR1 is MNHEY and CDR2 SVGAGI. Trimming cost V 5 bases and J 10 bases, with 18 bases left between them. CDR3 length: 14 residues.

The chain uses TRBV29-1 and TRBJ1-2; D is unresolved. Trimming left V 4 bases short and J 8 bases short, with 8 bases between. Looked up from germline, CDR1 is SQVTM and CDR2 is ANQGSEA. CDR3 size: 10 residues. This chain's CDR3 is CSVAQEGYTF. DNA of the CDR3: TGCAGCGTTGCTCAGGAGGGCTACACCTTC.

The chain employs TRBV13 and TRBJ2-1; 10 bases match TRBD2. The CDR3 covers 17 residues. Germline V gives CDR1 PRHDT, CDR2 FYEKMQ (reference sequence). V shed 4 bases, J shed 5 bases, and the junction held 11 bases outside the gene matches. This CDR3 is CASSSNLAGTSDNEQFF. CDR3 in DNA: TGTGCCAGCAGCTCCAATCTTGCCGGGACTAGCGACAATGAGCAGTTCTTC.

This clonotype showed up just once. This chain uses TRBV14 with TRBJ2-7; D may be TRBD2 (6 bases). The CDR3 is 15 amino acids. Looked up from germline, CDR1 is SGHDN and CDR2 is FVKESK. Trimming removed 1 base at V and 3 bases at J, with 13 bases between. The CDR3 spells CASSQGRGPFYEQYF. In DNA, the CDR3 is TGTGCCAGCAGCCAAGGGAGGGGACCTTTCTACGAGCAGTACTTC. Using reference TRBV14 and TRBJ2-7 for the parts outside the CDR3, the full variable domain is EAGVTQFPSHSVIEKGQTVTLRCDPISGHDNLYWYRRVMGKEIKFLLHFVKESKQDESGMPNNRFLAERTGGTYSTLKVQPAELEDSGVYFCASSQGRGPFYEQYFGPGTRLTVT.

The gene calls are TRBV27 and TRBJ2-7; TRBD2 aligns across 15 bases. V lost 6 bases and J lost 3; bases outside the gene matches: 9. The CDR3 totals 17 residues. Germline V gene lookup returns CDR1 MNHEY and CDR2 SMNVEV (reference sequence). CDR3 amino acids: CASSLIGTSGRFYEQYF. CDR3 DNA sequence: TGTGCCAGCAGCCTCATAGGGACTAGCGGGAGGTTCTACGAGCAGTACTTC.

The chain couples TRBV28 to TRBJ2-2; no clear D gene. Between the trimmed V and J ends, which lost 6 bases and 2 bases, there was a span of 4 bases. Germline CDR1 MDHEN, CDR2 SYDVKM. The CDR3 extends over 12 amino acids. The CDR3 nucleotides are TGTGCCAGCAGAATTAACACCGGGGAGCTGTTTTTT. This encodes CASRINTGELFF.

The chain carries TRBV9 and TRBJ2-2; no clear D. Germline V CDR1 and CDR2: SGDLS, YYNGEE. V gave up 4 bases and J gave up 6 bases, with 7 bases separating them. The CDR3 has 12 amino acids. The CDR3 nucleotides are TGTGCCAGCAGCCTCCAGGCCGGGGAGCTGTTTTTT. It yields the protein CASSLQAGELFF.

The genes are TRBV6-6 and TRBJ2-3; a possible D gene is TRBD2 (5 bases). CDR3 length: 16 amino acids. CDR1 and CDR2 (germline): MNHNY, SVGAGI (reference sequence). V lost 6 bases and J lost 5, with 21 bases in between. The CDR3: CASRTGSSWREDTQYF. The CDR3 DNA is TGTGCCAGCAGAACGGGGAGCTCATGGCGAGAAGATACGCAGTATTTT.

The table lists this clonotype with a count of one. The junction and the germline gene differ at one end; a read error may be behind it. The chain couples TRBV27 to TRBJ2-7; D is uncertain. This CDR3 is built from 13 residues. Germline V lookup: CDR1 MNHEY, CDR2 SMNVEV (reference sequence). CDR3 sequence reads: CASSEGRIYERYF. CDR3 bases: TGTGCCAGCAGCGAAGGACGGATCTACGAGCGGTACTTC.

This clonotype appeared a few times. This chain uses TRBV7-8 with TRBJ2-1; TRBD2 agrees at 8 bases. Germline V gene lookup returns CDR1 SGHVS and CDR2 FQNEAQ. V was pared by 5 bases and J by 0 bases, with 6 bases of the junction left unmatched. The CDR3 contains 16 residues. CDR3 region: CASSAAGTSSYNEQFF. The DNA of the CDR3 is TGTGCCAGCAGCGCCGCCGGGACTAGCTCCTACAATGAGCAGTTCTTC. The full variable domain, its missing parts supplied by reference TRBV7-8 and TRBJ2-1, is GAGVSQSPRYKVAKRGQDVALRCDPISGHVSLFWYQQALGQGPEFLTYFQNEAQLDKSGLPSDRFFAERPEGSVSTLKIQRTQQEDSAVYLCASSAAGTSSYNEQFFGPGTRLTVL.

This clonotype was found once. The V and J genes are TRBV12-3 or TRBV12-4 and TRBJ2-7; D remains ambiguous. This CDR3 is built from 13 residues. V lost 1 base and J 3 bases, leaving 7 bases between the germline ends. CDR3 region: CASSLGWGYEQYF. As DNA, the CDR3 is TGTGCCAGCAGTTTAGGATGGGGCTACGAGCAGTACTTC.

Points on this clonotype: No conserved phenylalanine or tryptophan ends this CDR3, so it is likely a read error. The chain links TRBV7-6 to TRBJ1-2; tentative D call: TRBD1 (5 bases). Trimming removed 3 bases at V and 0 bases at J, with 11 bases between. Germline lookup yields CDR1 SGHVS and CDR2 FNYEAQ. The CDR3 length is 15 residues. The CDR3 DNA sequence: TGTGCCAGCAGCTTTGGGACGGAGACTAACTATGGCTACACCCTC. Translation gives CASSFGTETNYGYTL.

A few counts support this clonotype. This chain links TRBV10-1 with TRBJ2-7; 9 nucleotides agree with TRBD2. The CDR3 length is 15 residues. Germline assignment: CDR1 WNHNN and CDR2 SYGVQD (reference sequence). With 2 bases clipped from V and 5 bases from J, the junction kept 7 bases outside the gene matches. Here the CDR3 DNA reads TGCGCCAGCAGTGAGAGGGCGGGAGGGCCCCACGAGCAGTACTTC. It is translated as CASSERAGGPHEQYF.

The chain combines TRBV13 with TRBJ2-1; 14 nucleotides align to TRBD2. The junction had 4 bases not matched to a gene; V was cut back by 5 bases and J by 10 bases. Looked up from germline, CDR1 is PRHDT and CDR2 is FYEKMQ (reference sequence). The CDR3 is 14 residues long. CDR3 residues: CASSHGLAGGEQFF. The CDR3 DNA is TGTGCCAGCAGCCATGGACTAGCGGGAGGCGAGCAGTTCTTC.

This clonotype was counted a single time. The chain links TRBV2 to TRBJ1-1, with a possible D match to TRBD1 (6 bases). This CDR3 comprises 14 residues. The ends were cut back, 6 bases at V and 1 base at J, with 12 bases in the middle. In germline, CDR1 is SNHLY, CDR2 FYNNEI. Here the CDR3 DNA reads TGTGCCAGCAGACGGACAGTCGGGAACACTGAAGCTTTCTTT. It encodes CASRRTVGNTEAFF.

V is TRBV7-3 and J is TRBJ2-1; D tentatively reads TRBD1 or TRBD2 (6 bases each). The CDR3 extends over 16 amino acids. The V gene lost 5 bases and the J gene lost 4 bases, with 18 bases spanning the gap. Germline loops: CDR1 SGHTA, CDR2 FQGTGA. CDR3 region: CASSTYREAAYNEQFF. The CDR3, as DNA: TGTGCCAGCAGCACATACAGGGAGGCTGCTTACAATGAGCAGTTCTTC.

Here the CDR3 DNA reads TGCAGTGCTAGGCACAGGGGGCGTGGGGAGACCCAGTACTTC. It yields the protein CSARHRGRGETQYF. The rearrangement links TRBV20-1 to TRBJ2-5, with TRBD1 identical over 9 bases. The V segment lost 3 bases and the J segment 5 bases; nucleotides outside the gene matches: 7. Germline values: CDR1 DFQATT, CDR2 SNEGSKA (reference sequence). The length of the CDR3 is 14 residues.

CDR3 residues: CASSPLLAGGPKGDTQYF. CDR3 DNA sequence: TGTGCCAGCAGTCCCCTACTAGCGGGAGGGCCTAAGGGGGATACGCAGTATTTT. The chain joins TRBV27 to TRBJ2-3, with 13 positions matching TRBD2. The V gene end was trimmed by 5 bases and the J gene end by 6 bases; junction bases not matched to a gene: 14. This CDR3 is built from 18 residues. Per the germline V gene, CDR1 is MNHEY and CDR2 is SMNVEV (reference sequence).

This clonotype was seen a single time. V usage is TRBV5-5 and J usage is TRBJ2-7; a weak D match, TRBD1 (6 bases). V dropped 0 bases and J dropped 3 bases, with 13 bases sitting between them. The germline CDR1 and CDR2 sequences are SGHKS and YYEKEE (reference sequence). CDR3 length equals 15 residues. For the CDR3, the DNA is TGTGCCAGCAGCTTGGGCCAGGGGATATTCTACGAGCAGTACTTC. It encodes CASSLGQGIFYEQYF.